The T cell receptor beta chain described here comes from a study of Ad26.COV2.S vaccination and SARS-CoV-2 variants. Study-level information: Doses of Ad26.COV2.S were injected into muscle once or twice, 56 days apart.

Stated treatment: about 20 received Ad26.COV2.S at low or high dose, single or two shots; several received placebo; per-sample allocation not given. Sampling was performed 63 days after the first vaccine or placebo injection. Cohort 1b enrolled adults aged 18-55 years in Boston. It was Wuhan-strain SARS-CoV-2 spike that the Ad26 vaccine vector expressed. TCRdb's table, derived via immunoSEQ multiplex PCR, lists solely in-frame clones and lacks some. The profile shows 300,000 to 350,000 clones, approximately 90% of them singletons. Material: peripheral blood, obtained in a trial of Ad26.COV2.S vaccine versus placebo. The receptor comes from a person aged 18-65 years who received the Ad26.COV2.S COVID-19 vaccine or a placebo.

DNA for the CDR3: TGTGCCAGCAGTGAAGCGCCGGGACAATCGGGATCACCTAACTATGGCTACACCTTC. As protein: CASSEAPGQSGSPNYGYTF. This sequence joins TRBV2 and TRBJ1-2; D may be TRBD1 (6 bases). V lost 0 bases and J lost 0, with 20 bases in between. In germline, CDR1 is SNHLY, CDR2 FYNNEI. CDR3 length: 19 residues.